These 18 T cell receptor beta chains came from one sample sequenced in a study of T cell changes during pregnancy in multiple sclerosis. Profiling relied on immunoSEQ multiplex PCR, and the TCRdb table lists in-frame clones only, not all of them. The profile shows roughly 100,000 clones, around 94% of them singletons. Material: peripheral blood, obtained after pregnancy. The receptors were sampled from a female donor with multiple sclerosis, enrolled in a pregnancy study.

This clone came up once. The J gene is TRBJ2-1, the V gene TRBV6-5, with TRBD2 matching over 8 bases. Looked up from germline, CDR1 is MNHEY and CDR2 is SVGAGI. The trim removed 4 bases at V and 9 bases at J, leaving 14 bases unmatched. The CDR3 runs to 16 residues. The chain's CDR3 is CASSFGRGANRGEQFF. The DNA for the CDR3 is TGTGCCAGCAGTTTCGGGCGGGGGGCGAATCGTGGTGAGCAGTTCTTC.

The CDR3 loop is CASSLVLGQGVGTEAFF. The CDR3 nucleotides are TGTGCCAGCAGCTTAGTGCTGGGACAGGGGGTCGGCACTGAAGCTTTCTTT. The gene calls are TRBV13 and TRBJ1-1; 11 bases match TRBD1. Unmatched junction bases numbered 8, after V lost 1 base and J lost 4 bases. This CDR3 spans 17 amino acids. CDR1 is PRHDT, CDR2 FYEKMQ, per germline (reference sequence).

In this sample, this clone turned up once. The chain couples TRBV29-1 to TRBJ1-5; D is ambiguous. The CDR3 spans 13 residues. V was shortened by 6 bases and J by 7 bases, with 16 bases between the two germline ends. Germline values: CDR1 SQVTM, CDR2 ANQGSEA. CDR3 sequence (DNA): TGCAGCGTCCAATCCTCTCCGGAGCAGCCCCAGCATTTT. It encodes CSVQSSPEQPQHF.

This clone was seen only a few times. The gene calls are TRBV12-5 and TRBJ2-5; D might be TRBD1 (5 bases). The V gene lost 5 bases and the J gene lost 1 base, with 11 bases spanning the gap. Germline CDR1 LGHNT, CDR2 FRNRAP. The CDR3 spans 14 residues. The DNA for the CDR3 is TGTGCTAGTGGTCTCCCAGGGCCCCAAGAGACCCAGTACTTC. Its translation is CASGLPGPQETQYF. The variable domain in full, completed from reference TRBV12-5 and TRBJ2-5, reads DARVTQTPRHKVTEMGQEVTMRCQPILGHNTVFWYRQTMMQGLELLAYFRNRAPLDDSGMPKDRFSAEMPDATLATLKIQPSEPRDSAVYFCASGLPGPQETQYFGPGTRLLVL.

This clone has a single count. V is TRBV11-2 and J is TRBJ2-5; possible D gene TRBD2, 5 bases. V dropped 2 bases and J dropped 3 bases, with 13 bases sitting between them. Germline assignment: CDR1 SGHAT and CDR2 FQNNGV. The CDR3 extends over 15 amino acids. The CDR3 is CASSLSGSVEETQYF. In DNA, the CDR3 is TGTGCCAGCAGCTTATCGGGGTCAGTAGAAGAGACCCAGTACTTC.

This rearrangement joins TRBV19 to TRBJ1-1; 8 bases agree with TRBD1. The germline V gene has CDR1 LNHDA and CDR2 SQIVND (reference sequence). V shed 8 bases, J shed 7 bases, and the junction held 15 bases outside the gene matches. The CDR3 totals 15 residues. The CDR3 coding sequence is TGTGCCAGTCAGTATCGCCGACAGGGGATGGATGAAGCTTTCTTT. This gives the protein CASQYRRQGMDEAFF.

V and J are TRBV5-1 and TRBJ2-3; 7 nucleotides align to TRBD1. Trimming removed 0 bases from V and 6 bases from J; junction bases left unmatched: 4. This CDR3 has 14 residues. Germline V lookup: CDR1 SGHRS, CDR2 YFSETQ. The CDR3 DNA is TGCGCCAGCAGCTTGGGACAGGGCTGGGATACGCAGTATTTT. It codes for CASSLGQGWDTQYF.

This clone was seen only once. This rearrangement joins TRBV4-1 to TRBJ2-1; D is unresolved. Germline V gene data show CDR1 as MGHRA and CDR2 as YSYEKL. Trimming stripped 1 base from V and 3 bases from J, with 10 bases between. The CDR3 extends over 15 amino acids. CDR3 bases: TGCGCCAGCAGCCAAGTACAATCCGACTACAATGAGCAGTTCTTC. It is translated as CASSQVQSDYNEQFF.

The chain uses TRBV6-1 and TRBJ1-4; 8 bases fit TRBD1. Looked up from germline, CDR1 is MNHNS and CDR2 is SASEGT. This CDR3 comprises 14 residues. Trimming removed 5 bases from V and 5 bases from J; junction bases left unmatched: 4. The CDR3 here is CASSQGAGNEKLFF. The DNA for the CDR3 is TGTGCCAGCAGTCAGGGGGCAGGAAATGAAAAACTGTTTTTT.

This chain connects TRBV19 to TRBJ2-1; 9 bases align to TRBD1. Germline lookup yields CDR1 LNHDA and CDR2 SQIVND (reference sequence). V trimming: 5 bases; J trimming: 8 bases; junction bases outside the gene matches: 7. This CDR3 spans 14 amino acids. This CDR3 reads CASSQGQGLDEQFF. CDR3 bases: TGTGCCAGTAGTCAGGGACAGGGTCTCGATGAGCAGTTCTTC.

The chain combines TRBV10-3 with TRBJ2-7, with no clear D. The V end lost 6 bases, the J end lost 3 bases, and 18 bases lay between the germline ends. Germline CDR1 is ENHRY and CDR2 is SYGVKD. This CDR3 region has 15 residues. CDR3 region: CAISDPRSGVYEQYF. CDR3 nucleotides: TGTGCCATCAGCGACCCTCGAAGTGGAGTCTACGAGCAGTACTTC.

As regards this clone: Distinct nucleotide sequences in the sample also encode this CDR3. This chain joins TRBV4-3 and TRBJ1-1; TRBD1 agrees at 8 bases. The CDR3 has 15 amino acids. Germline-derived CDR1 and CDR2 are LGHNA and YSLEER. The V segment lost 1 base and the J segment 1 base; nucleotides outside the gene matches: 2. CDR3 in DNA: TGCGCCAGCAGCCAAGTAACAGGGGGGAACACTGAAGCTTTCTTT. Translation gives CASSQVTGGNTEAFF.

V gene TRBV6-5 combines with J gene TRBJ1-2; 9 bases are shared with TRBD1. In germline, CDR1 is MNHEY, CDR2 SVGAGI. The trim removed 6 bases at V and 7 bases at J, leaving 9 bases unmatched. There are 14 residues in the CDR3. The CDR3 sequence: CASSPNRDRAGYTF. The CDR3 nucleotides read TGTGCCAGCAGCCCCAACCGGGACAGGGCTGGCTACACCTTC.

The gene calls are TRBV28 and TRBJ1-5, with TRBD1 matching 7 bases. This CDR3 comprises 17 residues. Trimming took 6 bases from V and 3 from J; bases not matched to a gene: 14. CDR1 and CDR2 (germline): MDHEN, SYDVKM. CDR3 nucleotide sequence: TGTGCCAGCAGGGAGACAGGGAATCGGGTATTCAATCAGCCCCAGCATTTT. Translating it yields CASRETGNRVFNQPQHF.

This clone was counted once. The gene calls are TRBV19 and TRBJ2-1; 13 bases are shared with TRBD2. The germline V gene has CDR1 LNHDA and CDR2 SQIVND (reference sequence). The CDR3 has 18 residues. J gave up 4 bases and V 0 bases, and 6 bases lay outside the gene matches. CDR3: CASSIDGLAGVGYNEQFF. CDR3 nucleotide sequence: TGTGCCAGTAGTATAGACGGACTAGCGGGAGTTGGGTACAATGAGCAGTTCTTC.

The chain links TRBV2 to TRBJ2-1, with 9 nucleotides matching TRBD1. V was pared by 1 base and J by 7 bases, with 2 bases of the junction left unmatched. This CDR3 is built from 14 residues. Germline loops: CDR1 SNHLY, CDR2 FYNNEI. CDR3 in amino acids: CASSEDRGRNEQFF. The CDR3 coding sequence is TGTGCCAGCAGTGAAGACAGGGGGCGGAATGAGCAGTTCTTC.

The rearrangement joins TRBV6-5 to TRBJ2-6; D remains unclear. The CDR3 loop spans 16 amino acids. Trimming left V 0 bases short and J 2 bases short, with 8 bases between. Germline CDR1 is MNHEY and CDR2 is SVGAGI. CDR3 nucleotides: TGTGCCAGCAGTTACTCGTGGGCTACTGGGGCCAACGTCCTGACTTTC. This codes for CASSYSWATGANVLTF.

The chain couples TRBV7-9 to TRBJ2-1; 8 bases line up with TRBD2. The CDR3 runs to 17 residues. Germline CDR1 reads SEHNR; CDR2 reads FQNEAQ (reference sequence). V was clipped by 3 bases and J by 0 bases; unmatched bases: 7. Here the CDR3 reads CASSFLASGSSYNEQFF. In nucleotides, the CDR3 is TGTGCCAGCAGCTTTCTAGCAAGCGGGAGCTCCTACAATGAGCAGTTCTTC.